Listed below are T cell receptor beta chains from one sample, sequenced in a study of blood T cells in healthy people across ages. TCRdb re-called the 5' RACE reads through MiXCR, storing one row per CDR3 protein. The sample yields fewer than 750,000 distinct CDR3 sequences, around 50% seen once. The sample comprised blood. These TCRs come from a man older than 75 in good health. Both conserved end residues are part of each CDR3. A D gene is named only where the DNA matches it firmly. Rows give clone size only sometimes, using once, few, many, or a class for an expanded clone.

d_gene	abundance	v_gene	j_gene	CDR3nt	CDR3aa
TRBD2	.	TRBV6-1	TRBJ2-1	TGTGCCAGCAGTGACGCGGGGACTAGCGGTCCGGGGGAGCAGTTCTTC	CASSDAGTSGPGEQFF
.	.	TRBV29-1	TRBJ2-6	TGCAGCGTTGACAGCTCTGGGGCCAACGTCCTGACTTTC	CSVDSSGANVLTF
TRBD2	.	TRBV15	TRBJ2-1	TGTGCCACCAGCAGAGTGCCGGACCTAGCGGGAGTAGATGAGCAGTTCTTC	CATSRVPDLAGVDEQFF
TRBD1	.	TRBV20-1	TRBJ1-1	TGCAGTGCTAGAGGAGCCGGGACAGCGAACGCTGAAGCTTTCTTT	CSARGAGTANAEAFF
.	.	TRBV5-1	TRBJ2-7	TGCGCCAGCAGCGCGGGACAGCCCTACGAGCAGTACTTC	CASSAGQPYEQYF
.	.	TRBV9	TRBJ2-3	TGTGCCAGCAGCGTAGGCCCGGGAGATACAGATACGCAGTATTTT	CASSVGPGDTDTQYF
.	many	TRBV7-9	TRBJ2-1	TGTGCCAGCAGCTTAGTGGTTGGAACGGATGAGCAGTTCTTC	CASSLVVGTDEQFF
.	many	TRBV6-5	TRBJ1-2	TGTGCCAGCAGTTACTCGGAGGGCACCTATGGCTACACCTTC	CASSYSEGTYGYTF
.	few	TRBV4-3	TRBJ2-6	TGCGCCAGCAGCCAAGATCCAGAAACCTCTGGGGCCAACGTCCTGACTTTC	CASSQDPETSGANVLTF
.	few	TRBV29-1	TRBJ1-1	TGCAGCGCCGATCGGGGCCCGGGACATCAGGCTTGGGACACTGAAGCTTTCTTT	CSADRGPGHQAWDTEAFF
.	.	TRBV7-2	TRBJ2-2	TGTGCCAGCAGCTTTTCTCCCAGGAGTAACACCGGGGAGCTGTTTTTT	CASSFSPRSNTGELFF
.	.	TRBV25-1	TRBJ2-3	TGTGCCAGCAGTGAAGGGGGGGGCCGCAAGTCGGATACGCAGTATTTT	CASSEGGGRKSDTQYF
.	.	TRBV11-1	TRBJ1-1	TGTGCCAGCAGCTTTGCACAGAACTCTGAAGCTTTCTTT	CASSFAQNSEAFF
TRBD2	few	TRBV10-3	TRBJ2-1	TGTGCCATCAGGGATACGATGGGACTAGCGGGCAATGAGCAGTTCTTC	CAIRDTMGLAGNEQFF
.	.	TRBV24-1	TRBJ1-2	TGTGCCACCAGTGAGGGGACTTTTAACTATGGCTACACCTTC	CATSEGTFNYGYTF
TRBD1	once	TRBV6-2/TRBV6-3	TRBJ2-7	TGTGCCAGTTTCGCAGGGGGTCCCTACGAGCAGTACTTC	CASFAGGPYEQYF
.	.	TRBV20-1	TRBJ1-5	TGCAGTGCTAGTAGCCACAGGGTAGGCAATCAGCCCCAGCATTTT	CSASSHRVGNQPQHF
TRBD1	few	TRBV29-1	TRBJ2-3	TGCAGCGGCGCTTCAACCCCAGGGGGTGCGAAGAGAGGGACGCAGTATTTT	CSGASTPGGAKRGTQYF
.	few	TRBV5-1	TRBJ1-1	TGCGCCAGCAGCTTGGGTACAGGGAGCGGGAACACTGAAGCTTTCTTT	CASSLGTGSGNTEAFF
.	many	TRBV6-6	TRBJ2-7	TGTGCCAGCAGTTACTTGGGGGGCAAGGGCTCCTACGAGCAGTACTTC	CASSYLGGKGSYEQYF
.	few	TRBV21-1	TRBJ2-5	TGTGCCAGCAGCAAAGTAAGCCAAGAGACCCAGTACTTC	CASSKVSQETQYF
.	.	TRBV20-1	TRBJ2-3	TGCAGTGCTAGTTCGGGCCAAAGATCAGATACGCAGTATTTT	CSASSGQRSDTQYF
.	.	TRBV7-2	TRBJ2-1	TGTGCCAGCAGCTCAGCTAGCGCTACCTACAATGAGCAGTTCTTC	CASSSASATYNEQFF
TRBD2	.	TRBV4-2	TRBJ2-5	TGTGCCAGCAGCAACGACCTAGCGGGAGACCAGACCCAGTACTTC	CASSNDLAGDQTQYF
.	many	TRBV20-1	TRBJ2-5	TGCAGTGCTAACCCTGGCGAGACCCAGTACTTC	CSANPGETQYF
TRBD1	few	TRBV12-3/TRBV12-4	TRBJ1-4	TGTGCCAGCAGTAGGACTGGACAGGGGGGTGAAAAACTGTTTTTT	CASSRTGQGGEKLFF
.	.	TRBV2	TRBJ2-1	TGTGCCAGCAGCCCCAGTGAGTCTGGGGGGCTTATGGATGAGCAGTTCTTC	CASSPSESGGLMDEQFF
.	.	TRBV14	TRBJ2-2	TGTGCCAGCAGCCACGGGTACCCCGGGGAGCTGTTTTTT	CASSHGYPGELFF
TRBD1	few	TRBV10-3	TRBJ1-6	TGTGCCATCAGCTCCGGGACAGGTGGTTCACCCCTCCACTTT	CAISSGTGGSPLHF
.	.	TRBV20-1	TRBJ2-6	TGCAGTGCTAGAGGCAGCTCTGGGGCCAACGTCCTGACTTTC	CSARGSSGANVLTF
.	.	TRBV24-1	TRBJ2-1	TGTGCCACCAGTGATTCAGGTTACAATGAGCAGTTCTTC	CATSDSGYNEQFF
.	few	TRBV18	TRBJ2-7	TGTGCCAGCTCACCCCGGACAAGGATGGACGAGCAGTACTTC	CASSPRTRMDEQYF
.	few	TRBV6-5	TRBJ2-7	TGTGCCAGCAGTTACAGATGGCGGAGCTCCTACGAGCAGTACTTC	CASSYRWRSSYEQYF
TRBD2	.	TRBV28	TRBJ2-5	TGTGCCAGCAGTCCCCCCCTTGGCGGTAGCGGGTCCTGGGGTAGGACCCAGTACTTC	CASSPPLGGSGSWGRTQYF
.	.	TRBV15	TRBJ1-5	TGTGCCACCAGCAGAGCGGGGTACGGCAATCAGCCCCAGCATTTT	CATSRAGYGNQPQHF
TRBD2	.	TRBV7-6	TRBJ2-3	TGTGCCAGCAGCTTAGACACTAGCGGGTTTGGAGATACGCAGTATTTT	CASSLDTSGFGDTQYF
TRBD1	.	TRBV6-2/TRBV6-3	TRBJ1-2	TGTGCCAGCAGTCCCCCCCAGGGGGCCGCCAACTATGGCTACACCTTC	CASSPPQGAANYGYTF
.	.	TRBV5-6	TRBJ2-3	TGTGCCAGCAGCTTGGTGGCGGGACGTGGGTTATTGGGCACAGATACGCAGTATTTT	CASSLVAGRGLLGTDTQYF
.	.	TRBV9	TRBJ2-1	TGTGCCAGCAGCCGAACCGGACTGGCCGACAATGAGCAGTTCTTC	CASSRTGLADNEQFF
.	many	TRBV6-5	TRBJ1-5	TGTGCCAGCAGTTCCCCTCGGACCGGCCCCTTAGGTTGGCATTTT	CASSSPRTGPLGWHF
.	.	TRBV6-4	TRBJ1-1	TGTGCCAGCAGTCGTGAATCGTGGGGCACTGAAGCTTTCTTT	CASSRESWGTEAFF
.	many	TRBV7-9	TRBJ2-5	TGTGCCAGCAGCGATACAGGGCCGCAAGAGACCCAGTACTTC	CASSDTGPQETQYF
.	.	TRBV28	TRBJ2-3	TGTGCCAGCACCTACACAGATACGGAGTATTTT	CASTYTDTEYF
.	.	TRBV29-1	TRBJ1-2	TGCAGCGCAGAACAGGGAGTGAGGGGCTACACCTTC	CSAEQGVRGYTF
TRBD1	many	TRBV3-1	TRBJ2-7	TGTGCCAGCAGCACGCGACAGGGTGTTAAGTACTTC	CASSTRQGVKYF
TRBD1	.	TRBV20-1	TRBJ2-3	TGCAGTGCTGAGCGGACAGGGGAAAAAGATACGCAGTATTTT	CSAERTGEKDTQYF
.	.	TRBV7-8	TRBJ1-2	TGTGCCAGCAGCTTAAGGGGCCACCCTAGAGACTATGGCTACACCTTC	CASSLRGHPRDYGYTF
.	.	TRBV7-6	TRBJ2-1	TGTGCCAGCAGCCAAAGCTTAGCGACTAATGAGCAGTTCTTC	CASSQSLATNEQFF
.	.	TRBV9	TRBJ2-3	TGTGCCAGCAGCGTAAACGGCAGGGCGGATACGCAGTATTTT	CASSVNGRADTQYF
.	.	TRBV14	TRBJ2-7	TGTGCCAGCAGCCAAGACCTCCGACAGACCGAGGTTGGGAATGAGCAGTACTTC	CASSQDLRQTEVGNEQYF
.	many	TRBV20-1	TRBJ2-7	TGCAGTGCTAGGGTCACCTCCTACGAGCAGTACTTC	CSARVTSYEQYF
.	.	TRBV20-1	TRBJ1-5	TGCAGTGCTAGTGACCCGTACAATCAGCCCCAGCATTTT	CSASDPYNQPQHF
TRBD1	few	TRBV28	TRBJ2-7	TGTGCCAGCATTACTGGAGGGACAGGAATCTACGAGCAGTACTTC	CASITGGTGIYEQYF